This T cell receptor beta chain comes out of a study of blood T cells in healthy people across ages. Study outcomes and limitations: Fewer expanded clones and more diversity marked long-lived versus aged donors. Age showed a roughly linear inverse relationship with TCR beta diversity per million T cells.

This clonotype was seen a few times. Its cognate antigen is unknown. V lost 4 bases to trimming and J lost 7 bases; unmatched junction nucleotides: 7. Germline V gene data show CDR1 as MNHNS and CDR2 as SASEGT. The CDR3 length is 14 residues. It was with a sample-barcoded 5' primer and a J-beta primer mix that a second PCR of roughly 7 to 11 cycles was run. Via MiXCR, TCRdb re-called the 5' RACE reads, giving one row per CDR3 protein. The sample records over 600,000 distinct CDR3 sequences, 20% to 25% being singletons. The chain couples TRBV6-1 to TRBJ1-5, with 7 nucleotides matching TRBD1. The sample comprised blood. This sequence was found in a man between 70 and 80 years old in good health. CDR3 DNA: TGTGCCAGCAGTGTGAAAGGGGGCGGCCAGCCCCAGCATTTT. Protein: CASSVKGGGQPQHF.